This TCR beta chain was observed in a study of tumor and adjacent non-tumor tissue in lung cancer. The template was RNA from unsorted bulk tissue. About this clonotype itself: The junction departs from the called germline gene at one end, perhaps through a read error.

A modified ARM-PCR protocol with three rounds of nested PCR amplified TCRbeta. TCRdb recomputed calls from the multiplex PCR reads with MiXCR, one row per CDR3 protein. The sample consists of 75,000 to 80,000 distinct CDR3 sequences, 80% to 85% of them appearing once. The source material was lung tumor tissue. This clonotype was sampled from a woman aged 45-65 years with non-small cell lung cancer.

CDR3 in amino acids: CSARFGGDYSEQFF. For the CDR3, the DNA is TGCAGTGCTAGATTCGGGGGAGACTACAGTGAGCAGTTCTTC. The gene calls are TRBV20-1 and TRBJ2-1; tentatively, D is TRBD2 (6 bases). CDR3 length equals 14 residues. Germline CDR1 reads DFQATT; CDR2 reads SNEGSKA (reference sequence).